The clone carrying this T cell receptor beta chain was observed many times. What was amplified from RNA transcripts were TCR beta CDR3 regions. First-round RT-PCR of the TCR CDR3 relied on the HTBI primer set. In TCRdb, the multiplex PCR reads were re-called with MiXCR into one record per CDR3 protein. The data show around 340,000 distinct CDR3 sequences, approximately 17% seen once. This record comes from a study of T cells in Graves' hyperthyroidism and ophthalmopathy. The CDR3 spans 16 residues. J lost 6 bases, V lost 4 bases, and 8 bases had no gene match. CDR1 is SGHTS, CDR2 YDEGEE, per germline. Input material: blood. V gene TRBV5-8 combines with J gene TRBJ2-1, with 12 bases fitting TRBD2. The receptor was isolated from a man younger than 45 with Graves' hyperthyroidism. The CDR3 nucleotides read TGTGCCAGCAGCCCGGAGGCTAGCGGGAGGGTCAATGAGCAGTTCTTC. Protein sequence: CASSPEASGRVNEQFF. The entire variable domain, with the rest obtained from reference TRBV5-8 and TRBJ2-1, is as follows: EAGVTQSPTHLIKTRGQQATLRCSPISGHTSVYWYQQALGLGLQFLLWYDEGEERNRGNFPPRFSGRQFPNYSSELNVNALELEDSALYLCASSPEASGRVNEQFFGPGTRLTVL.